What follows are 16 T cell receptor beta chains derived from one specimen sequenced in a study of blood T cells in healthy people across ages. Then a second PCR, running roughly 6 to 11 cycles, was carried out with a sample-barcoded 5' primer and a J-beta primer mix. TCRdb independently ran MiXCR on the 5' RACE reads; one entry per CDR3 protein. This table holds around 700,000 distinct CDR3 sequences, more than 20% found once. These records were also assigned to another study, of T cells of mothers and their children.

The sample comprised blood. These receptor sequences come from a boy younger than 18 in good health.

This clonotype has a handful of counts. The V and J genes are TRBV12-3 or TRBV12-4 and TRBJ1-2; D uncertain. This CDR3 is 13 amino acids long. The V and J ends lost 2 bases and 7 bases respectively, with 11 bases between them. Here the CDR3 reads CASSLTRSFGYTF. The CDR3 DNA reads as TGTGCCAGCAGTTTAACACGCTCCTTTGGCTACACCTTC.

J is TRBJ2-7 and V is TRBV29-1; TRBD1 might be the D (5 bases). This CDR3 spans 14 amino acids. Trimming removed 4 bases from V and 1 base from J, with 14 bases in between. Per germline, CDR1 SQVTM and CDR2 ANQGSEA. CDR3: CSVGVAGHSYEQYF. CDR3 sequence (DNA): TGCAGCGTTGGGGTGGCAGGACATTCCTACGAGCAGTACTTC.

The V call is TRBV5-6, the J call TRBJ2-1; 9 nucleotides match TRBD1. Gene TRBJ2-7 matches the end of the DNA better, so the J call may be wrong. The germline CDR1 and CDR2 sequences are SGHDT and YYEEEE. This CDR3 is 17 amino acids long. The CDR3 DNA reads TGTGCCAGCAGCTTGGAGACCGGGACAGGGTTCACGTACGAGCAGTACTTC. As protein: CASSLETGTGFTYEQYF.

The V and J genes are TRBV7-8 and TRBJ2-7; a weak D match, TRBD1 (6 bases). Germline loops: CDR1 SGHVS, CDR2 FQNEAQ. CDR3 size: 15 residues. Trimming stripped 0 bases from V and 2 bases from J, with 11 bases between. The CDR3 here is CASSLAGGAPYEQYF. In DNA, the CDR3 is TGTGCCAGCAGCTTAGCTGGGGGCGCCCCCTACGAGCAGTACTTC.

The chain combines TRBV6-2 or TRBV6-3 with TRBJ2-6; D remains unclear. The V gene's germline CDR1 is MNHEY and CDR2 SVGEGT. V dropped 6 bases and J dropped 5 bases, with 2 bases sitting between them. The CDR3 contains 11 residues. The CDR3 nucleotides are TGTGCCAGCAGCTGGGCCAACGTCCTGACTTTC. As protein: CASSWANVLTF.

The chain carries TRBV20-1 and TRBJ2-4; a weak D match, TRBD2 (6 bases). Germline CDR1 DFQATT, CDR2 SNEGSKA (reference sequence). CDR3 size: 17 residues. With 0 bases removed from V and 5 bases from J, the gap between germline ends came to 20 bases. The CDR3 DNA is TGCAGTGCTAGAGAACCGGGTGGTGTGCGGGACCAAAACATTCAGTACTTC. This codes for CSAREPGGVRDQNIQYF.

This clonotype was counted many times. The chain couples TRBV7-2 to TRBJ2-5; D gene unclear. Trimming removed 3 bases at V and 5 bases at J, with 13 bases between. The CDR3 length is 14 residues. Germline V CDR1 and CDR2: SGHTA, FQGNSA. Here the CDR3 reads CASSFGPHRETQYF. CDR3 nucleotide sequence: TGTGCCAGCAGCTTTGGGCCCCACCGGGAGACCCAGTACTTC.

V gene TRBV6-4 combines with J gene TRBJ1-1; D may be TRBD1 (6 bases). This CDR3 has 13 amino acids. Germline V gene lookup returns CDR1 MRHNA and CDR2 SNTAGT. Trimming cost V 2 bases and J 3 bases, with 7 bases left between them. DNA for the CDR3: TGTGCCAGCAGTGACGGGGGGCACACTGAAGCTTTCTTT. It yields the protein CASSDGGHTEAFF.

The chain links TRBV6-1 to TRBJ2-1; D unclear. The CDR3 extends over 17 amino acids. V gave up 0 bases and J gave up 2 bases, with 14 bases separating them. Germline V CDR1 and CDR2: MNHNS, SASEGT. DNA of the CDR3: TGTGCCAGCAGTGAAGCCCCTGGGGTAGCCGCCTACAATGAGCAGTTCTTC. Translating it yields CASSEAPGVAAYNEQFF.

In this sample, this clonotype turned up a few times. The V call is TRBV7-9, the J call TRBJ2-5; D is unclear. The J call may be wrong; the DNA end is better matched by TRBJ2-7. Germline V gene lookup returns CDR1 SEHNR and CDR2 FQNEAQ (reference sequence). This CDR3 contains 14 residues. The CDR3 spells CASSSKEIGYEQYF. For the CDR3, the DNA is TGTGCCAGCAGCTCCAAGGAAATTGGCTACGAGCAGTACTTC.

This clonotype was detected only a few times. The chain employs TRBV7-2 and TRBJ2-1; no clear D gene. The DNA end is a closer match to TRBJ2-7, so the J assignment may be wrong. CDR3 length: 13 residues. Per the germline V gene, CDR1 is SGHTA and CDR2 is FQGNSA. The CDR3 DNA follows: TGTGCCAGCAGCTTAGGTTTATTCTACGAGCAGTACTTC. Protein product: CASSLGLFYEQYF.

This chain joins TRBV28 and TRBJ1-2, with 9 positions matching TRBD1. In germline, CDR1 is MDHEN, CDR2 SYDVKM. CDR3 length: 15 amino acids. The V gene end was trimmed by 5 bases and the J gene end by 5 bases; junction bases not matched to a gene: 9. Written as DNA, the CDR3 is TGTGCCAGCAGTACTCTCGGGACAGGGATTTATGGCTACACCTTC. It codes for CASSTLGTGIYGYTF.

This rearrangement joins TRBV7-9 to TRBJ2-5, with TRBD1 matching 7 bases. Matching the DNA end better, TRBJ2-7 makes the J call doubtful. CDR1 SEHNR and CDR2 FQNEAQ come from the germline V gene (reference sequence). The CDR3 consists of 17 residues. The CDR3 nucleotides read TGTGCCAGCAGCTCCCCTAATAGTGAAGCAGGGGGCTACGAGCAGTACTTC. The encoded protein is CASSSPNSEAGGYEQYF.

V and J are TRBV28 and TRBJ1-2; 8 bases are shared with TRBD1. This CDR3 spans 13 amino acids. After removal of 6 bases from V and 7 bases from J, the junction contained 7 bases not matched to a gene. The V gene's germline CDR1 is MDHEN and CDR2 SYDVKM. CDR3 DNA sequence: TGTGCCAGCAGACACCCCGGGACAGGTGGCTACACCTTC. It specifies CASRHPGTGGYTF.

This clonotype was found many times. The chain combines TRBV2 with TRBJ2-5, with 7 bases matching TRBD1. This CDR3 is 13 amino acids long. Germline-derived CDR1 and CDR2 are SNHLY and FYNNEI. The V and J ends lost 6 bases and 2 bases, in that order; junction bases with no gene match: 3. The CDR3 DNA follows: TGTGCCAGCAGACGGGACAGACAAGAGACCCAGTACTTC. Translating gives CASRRDRQETQYF. Full variable domain (remainder filled in from reference TRBV2 and TRBJ2-5): EPEVTQTPSHQVTQMGQEVILRCVPISNHLYFYWYRQILGQKVEFLVSFYNNEISEKSEIFDDQFSVERPDGSNFTLKIRSTKLEDSAMYFCASRRDRQETQYFGPGTRLLVL.

This clonotype was observed a few times. The CDR3 sequence is CASSQARGSGANVLTF. The CDR3 DNA is TGTGCCAGCAGCCAAGCCAGGGGCTCTGGGGCCAACGTCCTGACTTTC. The gene calls are TRBV3-1 and TRBJ2-6; possibly TRBD1 for D (6 bases). The CDR3 totals 16 residues. V shed 1 base and J shed 0 bases, with 7 bases lying between them. The germline V gene has CDR1 LGHDT and CDR2 YNNKEL (reference sequence).